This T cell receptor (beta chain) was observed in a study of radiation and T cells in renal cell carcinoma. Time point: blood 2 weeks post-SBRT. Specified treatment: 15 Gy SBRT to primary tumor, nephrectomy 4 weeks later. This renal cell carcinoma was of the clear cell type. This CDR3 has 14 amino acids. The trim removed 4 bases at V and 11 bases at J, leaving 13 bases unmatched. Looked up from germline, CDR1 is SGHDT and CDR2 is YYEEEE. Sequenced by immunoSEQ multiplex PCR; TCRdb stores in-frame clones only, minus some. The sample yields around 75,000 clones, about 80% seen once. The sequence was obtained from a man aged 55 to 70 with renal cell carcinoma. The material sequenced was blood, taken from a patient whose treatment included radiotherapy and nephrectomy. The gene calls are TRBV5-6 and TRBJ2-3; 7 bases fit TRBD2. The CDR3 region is CASSVGIPRGVQYF. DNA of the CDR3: TGTGCCAGCAGCGTCGGGATCCCCCGGGGGGTGCAGTATTTT.